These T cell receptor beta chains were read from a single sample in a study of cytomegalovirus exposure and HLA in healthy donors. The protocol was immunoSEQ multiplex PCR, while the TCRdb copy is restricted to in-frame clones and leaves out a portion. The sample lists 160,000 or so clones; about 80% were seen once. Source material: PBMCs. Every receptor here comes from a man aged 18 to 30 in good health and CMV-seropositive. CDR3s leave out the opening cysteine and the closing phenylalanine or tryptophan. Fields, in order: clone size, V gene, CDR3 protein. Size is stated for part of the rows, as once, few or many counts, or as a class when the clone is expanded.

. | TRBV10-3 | AISEKAGLVGSYEQY
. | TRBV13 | ASSLGLAGGSGEQY
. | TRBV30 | AYRGSGQPQH
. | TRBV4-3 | ASSQEAYSYNEQF
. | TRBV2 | ASESPGGNRNQPQH
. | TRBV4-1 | ASSQRQATPYEQY
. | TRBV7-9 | ASSRGTTEAF
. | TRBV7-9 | ASSLLEGNEKLF
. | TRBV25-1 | ASTTGPPGELF
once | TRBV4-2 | ASSQIQGFDNSPLH
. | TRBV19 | ASSIGGWGQPQH
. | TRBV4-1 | ASSTGTSGSKETQY
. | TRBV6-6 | ASSAGAGGFYGYT
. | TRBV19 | ASSKSGLRADTQY
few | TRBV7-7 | ASSLGQGSGNTIY
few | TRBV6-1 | ASSHDRAQEPQH
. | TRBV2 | ASSEALSGNTIY
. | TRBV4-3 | ASISGVAGVWGEQY
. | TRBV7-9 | ASSPDRGEYEQY
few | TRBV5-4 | ASSQDPTDQPQH
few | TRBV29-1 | SVPLRDRHNNEQF
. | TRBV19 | ASSPYADYSYEQY
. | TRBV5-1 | ASSSDRAGRPLH
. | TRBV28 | ASVSVGTANNYGYT
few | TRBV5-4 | ASSYDSTDTQY
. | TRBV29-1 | SGRQVSSTDTQY
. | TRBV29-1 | SVEIPAHT
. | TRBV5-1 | ASSLSQGRTGELF
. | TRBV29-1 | SVGSSPAYNEQF
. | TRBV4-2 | ASSQEYLGTSVGKTQY
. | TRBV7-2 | ASSFSGLTGELF
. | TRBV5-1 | ASSGGGQGAGGYT
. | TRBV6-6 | ASSPPGRGKIGYT
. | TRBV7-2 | ASSFGQSSGNTIY
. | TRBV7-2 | ASSPDTLYGYT
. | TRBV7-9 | ASNPGGHEQY
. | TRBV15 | ATSRDRYGREQF
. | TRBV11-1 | ASSLAVGQSSTDTQY
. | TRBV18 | ASSPLPGQGRVEQF
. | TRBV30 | AWSSPGANGLT
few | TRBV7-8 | ASSLRQGPYNEQF